A selection of T cell receptor beta chains follows, all from one sample in a study of regulatory T cells in long-lasting Graves disease. TCRdb called the multiplex PCR reads again in MiXCR, with one record for every CDR3 protein. Here the sample spans 500,000 to 700,000 distinct CDR3 sequences, 15% to 20% being singletons. This sample was shared with a second study, whose subject was T cells in Graves' hyperthyroidism and ophthalmopathy.

The sample consisted of peripheral blood mononuclear cells (PBMCs), taken at new diagnosis, from a patient treated with antithyroid drugs. The receptors stem from a woman aged 25 to 39 with Graves disease. Each CDR3 is given with its conserved first and last residue. The order of the fields is V gene, clone size, D gene, J gene, CDR3 protein, CDR3 DNA. A D gene is named only where the DNA matches it firmly. Not every row has a clone size; where given, it reads once, few, many or a size class.

v_gene: TRBV7-9; abundance: .; d_gene: .; j_gene: TRBJ2-3; CDR3aa: CASSTSWALTDTQYF; CDR3nt: TGTGCCAGCAGCACTAGTTGGGCCCTCACAGATACGCAGTATTTT
v_gene: TRBV5-1; abundance: .; d_gene: TRBD1; j_gene: TRBJ1-6; CDR3aa: CASSPGTGSSYNSPLHF; CDR3nt: TGCGCCAGCAGCCCCGGGACAGGGAGCTCCTATAATTCACCCCTCCACTTT
v_gene: TRBV5-8; abundance: few; d_gene: .; j_gene: TRBJ2-2; CDR3aa: CASSEYAGRRELFF; CDR3nt: TGTGCCAGCAGCGAATACGCGGGGAGAAGGGAGCTGTTTTTT
v_gene: TRBV7-3; abundance: many; d_gene: .; j_gene: TRBJ1-1; CDR3aa: CASSRAGGGTEAFF; CDR3nt: TGTGCCAGCAGCCGAGCGGGGGGCGGAACTGAAGCTTTCTTT
v_gene: TRBV6-1; abundance: .; d_gene: .; j_gene: TRBJ2-6; CDR3aa: CASSDRLGANVLTF; CDR3nt: TGTGCCAGCAGTGATAGACTCGGGGCCAACGTCCTGACTTTC
v_gene: TRBV7-6; abundance: many; d_gene: .; j_gene: TRBJ2-3; CDR3aa: CASKHYTDTQYF; CDR3nt: TGTGCCAGCAAACACTACACAGATACGCAGTATTTT
v_gene: TRBV18; abundance: .; d_gene: .; j_gene: TRBJ2-3; CDR3aa: CASSPGNLRTDTQYF; CDR3nt: TGTGCCAGCTCTCCCGGGAATCTGCGCACAGATACGCAGTATTTT
v_gene: TRBV27; abundance: many; d_gene: .; j_gene: TRBJ1-2; CDR3aa: CASSLRNEDGYTF; CDR3nt: TGTGCCAGCAGTCTCAGGAATGAGGATGGCTACACCTTC
v_gene: TRBV6-1; abundance: many; d_gene: TRBD1; j_gene: TRBJ1-1; CDR3aa: CASSDRGRSSEAFF; CDR3nt: TGTGCCAGCAGTGACAGGGGGCGCAGCTCTGAAGCTTTCTTT
v_gene: TRBV2; abundance: few; d_gene: .; j_gene: TRBJ2-1; CDR3aa: CASSWGPFDNEQFF; CDR3nt: TGTGCCAGTTCTTGGGGTCCCTTCGACAATGAGCAGTTCTTC
v_gene: TRBV27; abundance: many; d_gene: TRBD2; j_gene: TRBJ2-7; CDR3aa: CASSWGTSGSGEQYF; CDR3nt: TGTGCCAGCAGTTGGGGGACTAGCGGGAGTGGGGAGCAGTACTTC
v_gene: TRBV3-1; abundance: few; d_gene: TRBD2; j_gene: TRBJ2-7; CDR3aa: CASSQELAGLYEQYF; CDR3nt: TGTGCCAGCAGCCAAGAGCTAGCGGGCCTCTACGAGCAGTACTTC
v_gene: TRBV2; abundance: many; d_gene: .; j_gene: TRBJ2-7; CDR3aa: CASSVTEYEQYF; CDR3nt: TGTGCCAGCAGTGTGACAGAGTACGAGCAGTACTTC
v_gene: TRBV2; abundance: .; d_gene: .; j_gene: TRBJ2-7; CDR3aa: CASSGRGKQTYEQCF; CDR3nt: TGTGCCAGCAGTGGAAGGGGAAAGCAGACCTACGAGCAGTGCTTC
v_gene: TRBV18; abundance: few; d_gene: TRBD1; j_gene: TRBJ2-7; CDR3aa: CASSFLAGGEVEQYF; CDR3nt: TGTGCCAGCTCATTCCTGGCAGGGGGCGAGGTCGAGCAGTACTTC
v_gene: TRBV7-3; abundance: many; d_gene: .; j_gene: TRBJ2-7; CDR3aa: CASSSGPHSYEQYF; CDR3nt: TGTGCCAGCAGCTCGGGACCGCACTCCTACGAGCAGTACTTC
v_gene: TRBV12-3/TRBV12-4; abundance: many; d_gene: .; j_gene: TRBJ2-1; CDR3aa: CASTPRVNEQFF; CDR3nt: TGTGCCAGCACTCCTCGGGTCAATGAGCAGTTCTTC
v_gene: TRBV2; abundance: many; d_gene: TRBD1; j_gene: TRBJ1-2; CDR3aa: CASSAQGGRTSSGYTF; CDR3nt: TGTGCCAGCAGTGCTCAGGGGGGCCGTACCTCATCTGGCTACACCTTC
v_gene: TRBV24-1; abundance: once; d_gene: .; j_gene: TRBJ2-5; CDR3aa: CATSSSGASETQYF; CDR3nt: TGTGCCACCAGTAGTTCGGGGGCGTCCGAGACCCAGTACTTC
v_gene: TRBV20-1; abundance: few; d_gene: TRBD1; j_gene: TRBJ1-1; CDR3aa: CSARAGGGVTEAFF; CDR3nt: TGCAGTGCTAGGGCAGGGGGGGGGGTAACTGAAGCTTTCTTT
v_gene: TRBV3-1; abundance: many; d_gene: .; j_gene: TRBJ1-1; CDR3aa: CASSQALGTEAFF; CDR3nt: TGTGCCAGCAGCCAAGCACTAGGAACTGAAGCTTTCTTT